This TCR beta chain came from a study of shared clonotypes between healthy human individuals. Trimming stripped 2 bases from V and 4 bases from J, with 8 bases between. Germline V gene lookup returns CDR1 MGHDK and CDR2 SYGVNS. The CDR3 consists of 13 residues. The naive CD8 population came from CD45RO-negative cells selected for CCR7, without terminally differentiated effector memory CD45RA+ cells. Assay used: immunoSEQ multiplex PCR; TCRdb lists only in-frame clones, some missing. The repertoire includes more than 2 million clones, less than 95% of them detected once, and about 1.1% sits in the top ten.

The sample consisted of naive CD8+ T cells sorted from blood. The clonotype originates from a man aged 18-30 years in good health. The chain joins TRBV25-1 to TRBJ1-2; D unresolved. CDR3 sequence: CASSESRSYGYTF. The CDR3 DNA reads TGTGCCAGCAGTGAAAGCCGGAGCTATGGCTACACCTTC.